Below, 14 T cell receptor beta chains from the same sample are listed, as sequenced in a study of blood T cell repertoires in COVID-19. The repertoire was sequenced with immunoSEQ multiplex PCR; TCRdb's copy has only in-frame clones and lacks some. Here the sample spans about 110,000 clones, approximately 85% being singletons. Material: peripheral blood. The origin of the receptors is a human donor in a cohort sampled during active COVID-19.

This clone was picked up one time. In DNA form, the CDR3 reads TGTGCCAGCAGAAAACTAGTTGCTGAGCAGTTCTTC. Protein product: CASRKLVAEQFF. This chain joins TRBV28 and TRBJ2-1, with D possibly being TRBD2 (5 bases). The CDR3 totals 12 residues. Trimming pared 6 bases from V and 9 bases from J, leaving 12 bases between. Germline assignment: CDR1 MDHEN and CDR2 SYDVKM. Variable domain in full (rest from reference TRBV28 and TRBJ2-1): DVKVTQSSRYLVKRTGEKVFLECVQDMDHENMFWYRQDPGLGLRLIYFSYDVKMKEKGDIPEGYSVSREKKERFSLILESASTNQTSMYLCASRKLVAEQFFGPGTRLTVL.

This clone was recorded once. The chain uses TRBV5-1 and TRBJ1-3; possible D gene TRBD1, 6 bases. With 4 bases removed from V and 1 base from J, the gap between germline ends came to 9 bases. The germline V gene has CDR1 SGHRS and CDR2 YFSETQ. The CDR3 sequence is 14 residues long. In DNA form, the CDR3 reads TGCGCCAGCAGCGAACAGGGTTCTGGAAACACCATATATTTT. This gives the protein CASSEQGSGNTIYF.

This clone was detected only once. The J gene is TRBJ2-2, the V gene TRBV5-1, with 8 bases identical to TRBD2. Germline-derived CDR1 and CDR2 are SGHRS and YFSETQ. The CDR3 runs to 16 residues. J gave up 3 bases and V 1 base, and 5 bases lay outside the gene matches. CDR3 in amino acids: CASSLYGGADTGELFF. The CDR3, as DNA: TGCGCCAGCAGCTTGTACGGGGGGGCCGACACCGGGGAGCTGTTTTTT.

The chain employs TRBV7-9 and TRBJ1-6; 7 nucleotides align to TRBD1. The germline V gene encodes CDR1 SEHNR and CDR2 FQNEAQ (reference sequence). The CDR3 spans 15 residues. Losses at the gene ends were 2 bases for V and 7 bases for J; bases not matched to a gene: 5. The CDR3 DNA follows: TGTGCCAGCAGCTTAACAGGGGTGGGGAATTCACCCCTCCACTTT. It codes for CASSLTGVGNSPLHF.

CDR3 amino acids: CASSPQPGGVAEAFF. As DNA, the CDR3 is TGTGCCAGCAGCCCCCAGCCGGGGGGGGTCGCTGAAGCTTTCTTT. The genes are TRBV11-2 and TRBJ1-1; D may be TRBD1 (5 bases). This CDR3 is 15 amino acids long. Between the trimmed V and J ends, which lost 5 bases and 6 bases, there was a span of 19 bases. Germline CDR1 and CDR2: SGHAT and FQNNGV. Full variable domain (outside the CDR3, taken from reference TRBV11-2 and TRBJ1-1): EAGVAQSPRYKIIEKRQSVAFWCNPISGHATLYWYQQILGQGPKLLIQFQNNGVVDDSQLPKDRFSAERLKGVDSTLKIQPAKLEDSAVYLCASSPQPGGVAEAFFGQGTRLTVV.

This rearrangement joins TRBV9 to TRBJ2-5; 8 nucleotides agree with TRBD2. CDR3 size: 16 residues. V lost 4 bases to trimming and J lost 1 base; unmatched junction nucleotides: 9. Looked up from germline, CDR1 is SGDLS and CDR2 is YYNGEE. The CDR3 protein is CASSLMERGGQETQYF. For the CDR3, the DNA is TGTGCCAGCAGCCTCATGGAACGGGGGGGCCAAGAGACCCAGTACTTC.

The genes are TRBV5-1 and TRBJ2-5; possible D gene TRBD2, 6 bases. Germline CDR1 reads SGHRS; CDR2 reads YFSETQ. The V and J ends lost 4 bases and 3 bases respectively, with 19 bases between them. The CDR3 has 16 residues. CDR3 residues: CASSRGWQGGEETQYF. CDR3 coding DNA: TGCGCCAGCAGCAGGGGTTGGCAGGGAGGAGAAGAGACCCAGTACTTC.

CDR3 region: CASSARGAGELFF. In nucleotides, the CDR3 is TGTGCCAGCAGCGCCAGGGGCGCCGGGGAGCTGTTTTTT. The chain links TRBV4-2 to TRBJ2-2, with a possible D match to TRBD1 (6 bases). The germline gives CDR1 LGHNA, CDR2 YNFKEQ. The length of the CDR3 is 13 residues. Trimming took off 5 bases at V and 6 bases at J, with 10 bases between the two ends.

The table lists this clone with a few counts. The chain combines TRBV5-4 with TRBJ2-2; D call uncertain. Germline CDR1 reads SGHNT; CDR2 reads YYREEE (reference sequence). This CDR3 has 11 amino acids. Trimming left V 4 bases short and J 6 bases short, with 4 bases between. CDR3 amino acids: CASSRAGELFF. Here the CDR3 DNA reads TGTGCCAGCAGCCGAGCCGGGGAGCTGTTTTTT. The variable domain in full, with the rest retrieved from reference TRBV5-4 and TRBJ2-2, is ETGVTQSPTHLIKTRGQQVTLRCSSQSGHNTVSWYQQALGQGPQFIFQYYREEENGRGNFPPRFSGLQFPNYSSELNVNALELDDSALYLCASSRAGELFFGEGSRLTVL.

This chain uses TRBV5-8 with TRBJ1-2; 7 bases are a match to TRBD1. The V gene end was trimmed by 4 bases and the J gene end by 8 bases; junction bases not matched to a gene: 14. CDR1 is SGHTS and CDR2 is YDEGEE in the germline V gene. This CDR3 has 15 amino acids. The CDR3 sequence is CASSLGGGYTRGYTF. The CDR3 DNA sequence: TGTGCCAGCAGCCTAGGAGGGGGCTATACGAGAGGCTACACCTTC. Combining the CDR3 with reference TRBV5-8 and TRBJ1-2 gives the whole variable domain EAGVTQSPTHLIKTRGQQATLRCSPISGHTSVYWYQQALGLGLQFLLWYDEGEERNRGNFPPRFSGRQFPNYSSELNVNALELEDSALYLCASSLGGGYTRGYTFGSGTRLTVV.

This clone has only a few counts. The V gene is TRBV18, the J gene TRBJ2-3; D uncertain. Germline V lookup: CDR1 KGHSH, CDR2 LQKENI. V was cut by 3 bases and J by 1 base, with 8 bases left in between. The CDR3 consists of 14 residues. The CDR3 here is CASSPLARTDTQYF. Written as DNA, the CDR3 is TGTGCCAGCTCACCGTTAGCCCGCACAGATACGCAGTATTTT.

The chain couples TRBV5-1 to TRBJ2-1, with TRBD1 identical over 10 bases. The CDR3 consists of 15 residues. V lost 4 bases to trimming and J lost 8 bases; unmatched junction nucleotides: 9. Per germline, CDR1 SGHRS and CDR2 YFSETQ. CDR3 sequence reads: CASSERDRGRYEQFF. The CDR3 DNA is TGCGCCAGCAGCGAGCGGGACAGGGGTAGGTATGAGCAGTTCTTC.

V is TRBV9 and J is TRBJ1-2; no firm D call. The CDR3 length is 14 residues. The V and J ends lost 0 bases and 2 bases respectively, with 8 bases between them. Looked up from germline, CDR1 is SGDLS and CDR2 is YYNGEE. CDR3 in amino acids: CASSVGSGNYGYTF. DNA for the CDR3: TGTGCCAGCAGCGTAGGTTCCGGGAACTATGGCTACACCTTC.

Regarding this clone: Mismatch with germline at one junction end may stem from a read error. The chain links TRBV7-7 to TRBJ1-1; 8 bases are a match to TRBD1. The CDR3 is made up of 19 amino acids. Germline V CDR1 and CDR2: SSHAT, FNYEAQ (reference sequence). The CDR3 here is CASSLHPLIAGQGTTEAFF. The CDR3 bases are TGTGCTAGCAGCTTACATCCTCTAATAGCTGGACAGGGTACCACTGAAGCTTTCTTT.